This TCR beta chain was found in a study of circulating tumor DNA in untreated peripheral T-cell lymphoma. General study findings and limits: Tumor-specific clonotypes: identified in approximately 76% of patients, approximately 90% of baseline tissues.

Germline CDR1 LNHDA, CDR2 SQIVND (reference sequence). The CDR3 covers 16 residues. V was clipped by 1 base and J by 2 bases, with 12 bases between them. This clone has just a few counts. The target antigen is unknown. Profiling relied on immunoSEQ multiplex PCR, and the TCRdb table lists in-frame clones only, not all of them. Among about 9,200 clones listed, about 76% were seen once. Tumor tissue was collected at baseline, before treatment began. The clonotype comes from a human donor with peripheral T-cell lymphoma. Material for sequencing was tumor tissue. The chain uses TRBV19 and TRBJ1-5; no clear D gene. The CDR3 DNA is TGTGCCAGTAGTATAGGCACGAGTTGGGGCAATCAGCCCCAGCATTTT. This encodes CASSIGTSWGNQPQHF.